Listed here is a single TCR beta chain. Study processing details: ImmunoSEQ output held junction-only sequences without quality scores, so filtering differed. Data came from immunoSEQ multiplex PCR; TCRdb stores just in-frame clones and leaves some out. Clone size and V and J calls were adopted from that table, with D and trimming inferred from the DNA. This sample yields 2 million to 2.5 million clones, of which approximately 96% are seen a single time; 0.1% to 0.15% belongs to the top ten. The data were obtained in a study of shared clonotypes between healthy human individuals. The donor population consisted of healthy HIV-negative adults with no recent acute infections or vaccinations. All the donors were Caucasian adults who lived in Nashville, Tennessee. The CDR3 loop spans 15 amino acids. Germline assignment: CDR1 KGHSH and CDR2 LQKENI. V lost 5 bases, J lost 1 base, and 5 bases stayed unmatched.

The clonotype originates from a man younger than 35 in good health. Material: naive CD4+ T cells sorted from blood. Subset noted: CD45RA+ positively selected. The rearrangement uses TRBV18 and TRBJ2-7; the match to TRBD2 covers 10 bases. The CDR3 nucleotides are TGTGCCAGCTCAAGATCAGCGGGAGGGTCCTACGAGCAGTACTTC. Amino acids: CASSRSAGGSYEQYF.